Below are 18 T cell receptor beta chains sequenced from a single sample in a study of human T cells and chemical hapten exposure. TCRdb reprocessed the RACE reads with MiXCR, giving one entry per CDR3 protein. The repertoire holds a few hundred thousand distinct CDR3 sequences, with around 7.7% as singletons. Time point indicated: pre-sensitization, week 0. Indicated treatment: therapeutic diphenylcyclopropenone sensitization with weekly scalp DPC. The material sequenced was whole blood, taken in connection with sensitization to the hapten diphenylcyclopropenone (DPC). The source is a young man with alopecia areata. Some clones in this sample may be carry-over from other donors' samples.

The V call is TRBV28, the J call TRBJ1-2; D unresolved. Germline V gene lookup returns CDR1 MDHEN and CDR2 SYDVKM. The CDR3 has 13 residues. V was cut by 1 base and J by 8 bases, with 11 bases left in between. The chain's CDR3 is CASSLSSVQGYTF. The CDR3 DNA reads as TGTGCCAGCAGTTTATCCTCGGTACAAGGCTACACCTTC.

There are a few counts of this clonotype. The chain is built from TRBV11-1 and TRBJ1-2, with a possible D match to TRBD1 (5 bases). The germline CDR1 and CDR2 sequences are SGHAT and FQDESV (reference sequence). V was clipped by 5 bases and J by 0 bases, with 10 bases between them. The CDR3 contains 14 residues. The chain's CDR3 is CASSPTAPNYGYTF. The CDR3 DNA reads as TGTGCCAGCAGCCCGACAGCGCCTAACTATGGCTACACCTTC.

The chain joins TRBV12-5 to TRBJ2-3; D remains ambiguous. V was cut by 3 bases and J by 4 bases, with 2 bases left in between. The CDR3 contains 11 residues. Germline loops: CDR1 LGHNT, CDR2 FRNRAP. CDR3 in amino acids: CASGFADTQYF. The CDR3 DNA reads TGTGCTAGTGGTTTTGCAGATACGCAGTATTTT.

This clonotype was seen a few times. V and J are TRBV12-3 or TRBV12-4 and TRBJ1-3, with 7 bases aligning to TRBD1. The V segment lost 4 bases and the J segment 3 bases; nucleotides outside the gene matches: 6. This CDR3 has 15 amino acids. As DNA, the CDR3 is TGTGCCAGCAGTTGGAAAGGGGGCGGTGGAAACACCATATATTTT. Its translation is CASSWKGGGGNTIYF.

This clonotype has ten or more counts. The CDR3 here is CASSLGAYEQYF. The CDR3 DNA follows: TGTGCCAGCAGCTTAGGCGCTTACGAGCAGTACTTC. The chain uses TRBV13 and TRBJ2-7; D uncertain. This CDR3 has 12 residues. V was pared by 0 bases and J by 4 bases, with 4 bases between. Per germline, CDR1 PRHDT and CDR2 FYEKMQ (reference sequence).

This clonotype was counted a few times. The J gene is TRBJ2-7, the V gene TRBV18; tentatively, D is TRBD1 (5 bases). V gave up 3 bases and J gave up 3 bases, with 12 bases separating them. This CDR3 region has 14 residues. Germline V lookup: CDR1 KGHSH, CDR2 LQKENI. The CDR3 spells CASSPDDRLYEQYF. CDR3 nucleotides: TGTGCCAGCTCACCCGATGACAGACTCTACGAGCAGTACTTC.

This clonotype has more than one count but fewer than ten. The chain recombines TRBV20-1 with TRBJ1-5, with D possibly matching TRBD1 (5 bases). V was pared by 1 base and J by 2 bases, with 18 bases between. Germline CDR1 and CDR2: DFQATT and SNEGSKA (reference sequence). The CDR3 spans 17 residues. The CDR3 region has the DNA TGCAGTGCTAGAGGAGTTATGGGGCTTGAGGGCAATCAGCCCCAGCATTTT. Its translation: CSARGVMGLEGNQPQHF.

The chain joins TRBV7-8 to TRBJ1-1; no clear D. In germline, CDR1 is SGHVS, CDR2 FQNEAQ. The CDR3 totals 15 residues. V dropped 2 bases and J dropped 3 bases, with 13 bases sitting between them. The chain's CDR3 is CASSLKRIGDTEAFF. CDR3 in DNA: TGTGCCAGCAGCTTAAAGAGGATCGGAGACACTGAAGCTTTCTTT.

The V call is TRBV7-6, the J call TRBJ2-3; the D is unclear. The CDR3 covers 17 residues. Germline loops: CDR1 SGHVS, CDR2 FNYEAQ. V lost 0 bases and J lost 0, with 13 bases in between. The CDR3 DNA follows: TGTGCCAGCAGCTTAGCGGGTGTCGGACCAAGCACAGATACGCAGTATTTT. The encoded protein is CASSLAGVGPSTDTQYF.

This clonotype was counted only a few times. The chain joins TRBV7-3 to TRBJ2-5; D not certain. V gave up 6 bases and J gave up 5 bases, with 10 bases separating them. CDR1 is SGHTA and CDR2 is FQGTGA in the germline V gene. This CDR3 contains 12 residues. CDR3 in amino acids: CASSGQTETQYF. Here the CDR3 DNA reads TGTGCCAGCAGTGGGCAGACGGAGACCCAGTACTTC.

This clonotype was counted many times. The CDR3, as DNA: TGTGCCAGCAGCGCAGGGATGTGGAGCACTGAAGCTTTCTTT. Translation: CASSAGMWSTEAFF. The chain links TRBV11-2 to TRBJ1-1; D possibly corresponds to TRBD1 (5 bases). This CDR3 has 14 residues. Per germline, CDR1 SGHAT and CDR2 FQNNGV. The V end was cut by 5 bases, the J end by 4 bases, with 14 bases between.

The gene calls are TRBV6-2 or TRBV6-3 and TRBJ1-5; 8 nucleotides align to TRBD1. V was pared by 2 bases and J by 7 bases, with 7 bases of the junction left unmatched. This CDR3 is built from 15 residues. Germline assignment: CDR1 MNHEY and CDR2 SVGEGT. CDR3: CASSYRTGLVQPQHF. In nucleotides, the CDR3 is TGTGCCAGCAGTTACCGGACAGGGCTTGTACAGCCCCAGCATTTT.

In its sample, this clonotype was seen many times. CDR3 protein: CASSSSRRVVGADTQYF. In nucleotides, the CDR3 is TGTGCCAGCAGCTCCAGTCGGCGGGTAGTTGGGGCAGATACGCAGTATTTT. This sequence joins TRBV7-9 and TRBJ2-3; D possibly corresponds to TRBD2 (5 bases). CDR3 size: 17 residues. V lost 4 bases to trimming and J lost 4 bases, with 21 bases between them. In germline, CDR1 is SEHNR, CDR2 FQNEAQ (reference sequence).

This clonotype was counted a single time. CDR3 sequence: CASSNSHPDYEKLFF. CDR3 sequence (DNA): TGTGCCAGCAGTAACAGTCATCCGGACTATGAAAAACTGTTTTTT. J is TRBJ1-4 and V is TRBV27; no reliable D call. Germline CDR1 is MNHEY and CDR2 is SMNVEV (reference sequence). V was cut by 5 bases and J by 6 bases, with 16 bases left in between. CDR3 length: 15 residues.

This chain uses TRBV7-2 with TRBJ2-3; no clear D gene. The CDR3 runs to 13 residues. V lost 4 bases, J lost 0 bases, and 5 bases lay in between. Germline loops: CDR1 SGHTA, CDR2 FQGNSA. CDR3 bases: TGTGCCAGCAGCTCGGACAGCACAGATACGCAGTATTTT. Translated, it gives CASSSDSTDTQYF.

The chain recombines TRBV12-3 or TRBV12-4 with TRBJ1-1; 7 positions match TRBD1. V shed 4 bases, J shed 2 bases, and the junction held 7 bases outside the gene matches. The CDR3 covers 15 residues. The CDR3 DNA sequence: TGTGCCAGCAGTTCGGGACAGCGATTTAACACTGAAGCTTTCTTT. It specifies CASSSGQRFNTEAFF.

V usage is TRBV4-3 and J usage is TRBJ2-4; 7 nucleotides align to TRBD1. J lost 1 base, V lost 0 bases, and 3 bases had no gene match. CDR3 size: 16 residues. In germline, CDR1 is LGHNA, CDR2 YSLEER. The CDR3 nucleotides are TGCGCCAGCAGCCAAGAGACAGGGCGGGCCAAAAACATTCAGTACTTC. Protein product: CASSQETGRAKNIQYF.

The chain employs TRBV10-3 and TRBJ2-1; D perhaps matches TRBD1 (6 bases). Germline CDR1 and CDR2: ENHRY and SYGVKD. This CDR3 has 16 residues. Trimming took off 3 bases at V and 4 bases at J, with 16 bases between the two ends. The CDR3 DNA is TGTGCCATCAGTGATACCCCGGTACAGGGATACAATGAGCAGTTCTTC. This codes for CAISDTPVQGYNEQFF.